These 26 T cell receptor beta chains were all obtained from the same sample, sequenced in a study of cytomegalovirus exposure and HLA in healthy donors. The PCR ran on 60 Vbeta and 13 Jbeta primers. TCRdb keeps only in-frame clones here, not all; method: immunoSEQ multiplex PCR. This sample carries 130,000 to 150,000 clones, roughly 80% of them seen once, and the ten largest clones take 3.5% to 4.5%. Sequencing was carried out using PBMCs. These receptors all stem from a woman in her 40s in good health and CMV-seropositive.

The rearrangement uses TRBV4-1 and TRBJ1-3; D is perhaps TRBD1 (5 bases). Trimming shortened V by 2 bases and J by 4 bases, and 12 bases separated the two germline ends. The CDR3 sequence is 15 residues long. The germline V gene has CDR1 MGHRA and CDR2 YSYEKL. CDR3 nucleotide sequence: TGCGCCAGCAGCCAAACTGGGGGGACGGGAAACACCATATATTTT. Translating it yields CASSQTGGTGNTIYF.

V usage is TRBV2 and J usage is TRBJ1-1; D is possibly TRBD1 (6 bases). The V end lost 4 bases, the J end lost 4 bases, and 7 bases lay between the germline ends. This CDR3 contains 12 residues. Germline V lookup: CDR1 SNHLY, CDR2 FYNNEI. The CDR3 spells CASSGGGTEAFF. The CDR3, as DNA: TGTGCCAGCAGTGGAGGGGGCACTGAAGCTTTCTTT.

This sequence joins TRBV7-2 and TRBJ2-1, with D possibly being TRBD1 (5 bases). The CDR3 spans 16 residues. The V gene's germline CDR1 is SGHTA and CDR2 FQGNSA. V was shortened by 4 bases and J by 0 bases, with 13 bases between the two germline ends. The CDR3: CASSSDSASSYNEQFF. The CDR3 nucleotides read TGTGCCAGCAGCTCAGACAGCGCTAGCTCCTACAATGAGCAGTTCTTC.

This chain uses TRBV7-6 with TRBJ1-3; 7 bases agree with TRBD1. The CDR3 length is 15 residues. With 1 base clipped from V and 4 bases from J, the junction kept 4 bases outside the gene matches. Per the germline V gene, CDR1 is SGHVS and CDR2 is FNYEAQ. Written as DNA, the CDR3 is TGTGCCAGCAGCTTAGAACAGGGGTCGGGAAACACCATATATTTT. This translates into CASSLEQGSGNTIYF. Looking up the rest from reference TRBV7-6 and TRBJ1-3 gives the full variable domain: GAGVSQSPRYKVTKRGQDVALRCDPISGHVSLYWYRQALGQGPEFLTYFNYEAQQDKSGLPNDRFSAERPEGSISTLTIQRTEQRDSAMYRCASSLEQGSGNTIYFGEGSWLTVV.

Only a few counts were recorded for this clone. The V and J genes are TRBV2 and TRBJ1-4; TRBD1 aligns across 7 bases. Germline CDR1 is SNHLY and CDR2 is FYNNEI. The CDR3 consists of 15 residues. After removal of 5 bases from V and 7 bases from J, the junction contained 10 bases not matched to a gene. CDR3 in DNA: TGTGCCAGCAGTAAAACAGGGGCGAGGGGTGAAAAACTGTTTTTT. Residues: CASSKTGARGEKLFF.

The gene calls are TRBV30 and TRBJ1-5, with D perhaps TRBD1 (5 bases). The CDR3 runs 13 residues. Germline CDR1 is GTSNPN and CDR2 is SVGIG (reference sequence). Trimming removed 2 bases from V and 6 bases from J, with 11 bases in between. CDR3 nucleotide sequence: TGTGCCTGGAGTATGGGGGGGGGTCAGCCCCAGCATTTT. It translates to CAWSMGGGQPQHF.

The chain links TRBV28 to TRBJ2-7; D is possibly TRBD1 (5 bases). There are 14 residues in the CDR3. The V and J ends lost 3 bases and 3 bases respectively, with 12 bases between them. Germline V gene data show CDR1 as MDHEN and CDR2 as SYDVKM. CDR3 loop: CASSFRARVYEQYF. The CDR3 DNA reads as TGTGCCAGCAGTTTCCGTGCCAGGGTCTACGAGCAGTACTTC.

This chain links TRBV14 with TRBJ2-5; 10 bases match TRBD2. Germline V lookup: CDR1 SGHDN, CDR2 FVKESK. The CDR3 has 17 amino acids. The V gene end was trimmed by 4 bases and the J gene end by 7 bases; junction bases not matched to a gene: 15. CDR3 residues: CASSPSRTSGGLGTQYF. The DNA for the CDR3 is TGTGCCAGCAGCCCCTCACGGACTAGCGGCGGACTTGGGACCCAGTACTTC. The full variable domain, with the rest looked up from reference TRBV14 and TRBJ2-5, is EAGVTQFPSHSVIEKGQTVTLRCDPISGHDNLYWYRRVMGKEIKFLLHFVKESKQDESGMPNNRFLAERTGGTYSTLKVQPAELEDSGVYFCASSPSRTSGGLGTQYFGPGTRLLVL.

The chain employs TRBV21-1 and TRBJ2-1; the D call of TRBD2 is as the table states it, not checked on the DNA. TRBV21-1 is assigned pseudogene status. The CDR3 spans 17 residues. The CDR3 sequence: CASSGRILAGGFREQFF. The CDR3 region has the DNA TGTGCCAGCAGCGGACGTATACTAGCGGGTGGGTTTCGTGAGCAGTTCTTC.

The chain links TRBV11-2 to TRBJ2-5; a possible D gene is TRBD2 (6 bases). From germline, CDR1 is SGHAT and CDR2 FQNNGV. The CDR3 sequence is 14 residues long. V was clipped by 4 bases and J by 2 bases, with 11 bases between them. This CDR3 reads CASSSEGLQETQYF. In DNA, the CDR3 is TGTGCCAGCAGCTCGGAGGGACTTCAAGAGACCCAGTACTTC.

The CDR3 DNA follows: TGTGCCAGCAGTTACCCCGGGGGATCAGAGACCCAGTACTTC. Its translation: CASSYPGGSETQYF. This chain uses TRBV6-5 with TRBJ2-5, with D possibly TRBD2 on 6 matching bases. Germline-derived CDR1 and CDR2 are MNHEY and SVGAGI. The CDR3 runs to 14 residues. V was trimmed by 2 bases and J by 4 bases, leaving 11 bases between them.

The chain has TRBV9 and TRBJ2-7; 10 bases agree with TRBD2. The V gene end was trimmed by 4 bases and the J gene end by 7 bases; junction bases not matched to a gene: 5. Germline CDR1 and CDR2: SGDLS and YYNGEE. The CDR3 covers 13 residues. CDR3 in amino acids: CASSIAGGLEQYF. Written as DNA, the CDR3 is TGTGCCAGCAGCATAGCGGGAGGACTGGAGCAGTACTTC.

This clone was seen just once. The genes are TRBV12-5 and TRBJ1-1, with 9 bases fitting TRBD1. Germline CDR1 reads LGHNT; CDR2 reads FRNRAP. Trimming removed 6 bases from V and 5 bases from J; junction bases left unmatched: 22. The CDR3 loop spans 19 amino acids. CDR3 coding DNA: TGTGCTAGTGGCTGCTCTCGGGACAGGGTCGCTACATGGTGTACTGAAGCTTTCTTT. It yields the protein CASGCSRDRVATWCTEAFF.

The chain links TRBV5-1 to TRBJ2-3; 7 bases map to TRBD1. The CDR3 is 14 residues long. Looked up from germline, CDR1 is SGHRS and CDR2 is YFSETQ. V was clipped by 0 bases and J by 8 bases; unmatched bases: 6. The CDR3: CASSLDRGKSTQYF. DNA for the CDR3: TGCGCCAGCAGCTTGGACAGGGGTAAGAGTACGCAGTATTTT.

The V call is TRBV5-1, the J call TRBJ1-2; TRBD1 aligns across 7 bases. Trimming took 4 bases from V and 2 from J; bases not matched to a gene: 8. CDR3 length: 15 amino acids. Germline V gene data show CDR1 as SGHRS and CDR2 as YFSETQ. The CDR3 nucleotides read TGCGCCAGCAGCACCCTCGGGACAGCAAACTATGGCTACACCTTC. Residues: CASSTLGTANYGYTF.

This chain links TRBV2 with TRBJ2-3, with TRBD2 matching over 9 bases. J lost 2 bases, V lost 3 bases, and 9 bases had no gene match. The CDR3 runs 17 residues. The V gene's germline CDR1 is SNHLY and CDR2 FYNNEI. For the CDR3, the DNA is TGTGCCAGCAGTGAGGGGTACCTAGCGGGACCCACAGATACGCAGTATTTT. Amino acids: CASSEGYLAGPTDTQYF.

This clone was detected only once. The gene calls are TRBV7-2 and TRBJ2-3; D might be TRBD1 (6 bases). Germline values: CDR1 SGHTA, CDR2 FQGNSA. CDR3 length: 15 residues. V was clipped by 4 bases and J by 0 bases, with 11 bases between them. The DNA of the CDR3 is TGTGCCAGCAGCTCACCGGGACACAGCACAGATACGCAGTATTTT. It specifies CASSSPGHSTDTQYF.

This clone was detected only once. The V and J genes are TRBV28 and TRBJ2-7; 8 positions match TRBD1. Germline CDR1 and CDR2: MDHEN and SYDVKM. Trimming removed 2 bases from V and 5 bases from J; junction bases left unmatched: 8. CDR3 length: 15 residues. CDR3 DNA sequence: TGTGCCAGCAGTTTAAGTCAGGGGGCGAAGAACGAGCAGTACTTC. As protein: CASSLSQGAKNEQYF.

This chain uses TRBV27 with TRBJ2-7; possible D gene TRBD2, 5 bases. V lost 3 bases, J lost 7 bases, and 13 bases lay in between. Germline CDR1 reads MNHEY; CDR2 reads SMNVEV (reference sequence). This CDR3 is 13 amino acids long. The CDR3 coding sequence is TGTGCCAGCAGTTTTTCCAGCCCGGGGGAGCAGTACTTC. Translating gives CASSFSSPGEQYF.

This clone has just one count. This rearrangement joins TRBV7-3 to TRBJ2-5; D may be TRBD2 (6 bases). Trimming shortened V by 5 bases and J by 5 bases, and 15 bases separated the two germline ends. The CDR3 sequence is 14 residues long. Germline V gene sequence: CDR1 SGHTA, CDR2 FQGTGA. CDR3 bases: TGTGCCAGCAGCCGCGGGAAGGGGTCGGAGACCCAGTACTTC. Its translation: CASSRGKGSETQYF. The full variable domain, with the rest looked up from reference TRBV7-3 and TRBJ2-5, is GAGVSQTPSNKVTEKGKYVELRCDPISGHTALYWYRQSLGQGPEFLIYFQGTGAADDSGLPNDRFFAVRPEGSVSTLKIQRTERGDSAVYLCASSRGKGSETQYFGPGTRLLVL.

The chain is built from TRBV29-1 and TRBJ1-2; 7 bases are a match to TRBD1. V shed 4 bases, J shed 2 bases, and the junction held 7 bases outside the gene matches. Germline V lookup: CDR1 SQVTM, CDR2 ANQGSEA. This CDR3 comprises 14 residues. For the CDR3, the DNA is TGCAGCGTTGCCGTGACAGGGCTGAACTATGGCTACACCTTC. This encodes CSVAVTGLNYGYTF.

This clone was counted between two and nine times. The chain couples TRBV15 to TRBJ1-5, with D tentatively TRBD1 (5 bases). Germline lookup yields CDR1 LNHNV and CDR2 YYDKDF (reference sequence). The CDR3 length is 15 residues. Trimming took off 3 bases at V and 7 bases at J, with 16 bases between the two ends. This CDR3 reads CATSRAIRGEQPQHF. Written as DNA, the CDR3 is TGTGCCACCAGCAGGGCCATCCGGGGGGAACAGCCCCAGCATTTT.

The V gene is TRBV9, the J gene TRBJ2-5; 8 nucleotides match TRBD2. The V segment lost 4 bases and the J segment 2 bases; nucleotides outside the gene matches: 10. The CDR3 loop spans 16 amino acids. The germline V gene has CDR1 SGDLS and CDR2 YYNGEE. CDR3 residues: CASSPTGGGFQETQYF. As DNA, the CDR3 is TGTGCCAGCAGCCCAACGGGGGGGGGTTTTCAAGAGACCCAGTACTTC.

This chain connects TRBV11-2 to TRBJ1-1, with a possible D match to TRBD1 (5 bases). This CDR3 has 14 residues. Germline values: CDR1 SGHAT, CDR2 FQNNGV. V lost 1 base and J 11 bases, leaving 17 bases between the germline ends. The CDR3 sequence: CASSLGAGMGPAFF. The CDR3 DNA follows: TGTGCCAGCAGCTTAGGGGCAGGGATGGGCCCTGCTTTCTTT.

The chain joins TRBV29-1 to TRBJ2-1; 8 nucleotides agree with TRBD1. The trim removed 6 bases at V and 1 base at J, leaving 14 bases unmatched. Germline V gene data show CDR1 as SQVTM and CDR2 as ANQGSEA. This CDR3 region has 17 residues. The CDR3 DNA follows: TGCAGCGTCCCTCCAGGACAGGGAGTAGGGTCCTACAATGAGCAGTTCTTC. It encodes CSVPPGQGVGSYNEQFF.

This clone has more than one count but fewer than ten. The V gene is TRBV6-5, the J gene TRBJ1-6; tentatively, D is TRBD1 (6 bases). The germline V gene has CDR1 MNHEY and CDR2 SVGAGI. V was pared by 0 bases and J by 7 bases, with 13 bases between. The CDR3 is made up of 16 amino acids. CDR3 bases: TGTGCCAGCAGTTACTCGAACAGGGCCCCGAATTCACCCCTCCACTTT. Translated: CASSYSNRAPNSPLHF.